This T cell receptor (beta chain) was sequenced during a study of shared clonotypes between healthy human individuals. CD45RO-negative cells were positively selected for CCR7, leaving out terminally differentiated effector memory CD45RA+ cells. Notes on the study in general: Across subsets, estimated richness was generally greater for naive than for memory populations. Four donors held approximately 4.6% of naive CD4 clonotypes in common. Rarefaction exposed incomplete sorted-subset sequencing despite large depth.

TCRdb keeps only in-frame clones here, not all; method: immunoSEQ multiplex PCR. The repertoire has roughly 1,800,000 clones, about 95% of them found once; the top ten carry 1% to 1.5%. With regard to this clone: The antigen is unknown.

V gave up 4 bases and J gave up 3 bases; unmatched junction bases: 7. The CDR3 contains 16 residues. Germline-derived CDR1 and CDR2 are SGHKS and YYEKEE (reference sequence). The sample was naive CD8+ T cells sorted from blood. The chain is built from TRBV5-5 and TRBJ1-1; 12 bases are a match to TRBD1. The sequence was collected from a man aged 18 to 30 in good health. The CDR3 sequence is CASSGGTGGLDTEAFF. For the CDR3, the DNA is TGTGCCAGCAGCGGAGGGACAGGGGGCTTGGACACTGAAGCTTTCTTT. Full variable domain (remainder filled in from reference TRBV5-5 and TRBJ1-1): DAGVTQSPTHLIKTRGQQVTLRCSPISGHKSVSWYQQVLGQGPQFIFQYYEKEERGRGNFPDRFSARQFPNYSSELNVNALLLGDSALYLCASSGGTGGLDTEAFFGQGTRLTVV.